The 22 T cell receptor beta chains given below trace back to one sample, sequenced in a study of shared clonotypes between healthy human individuals. Profiling relied on immunoSEQ multiplex PCR, and the TCRdb table lists in-frame clones only, not all of them. The repertoire has around 1.9 million clones, 80% to 95% of them found once; the top ten carry more than 1.5%. Terminally differentiated effector memory CD45RA+ cells were left out of the naive CD8 fraction, which was CD45RO-negative and positively selected for CCR7. The source material was naive CD8+ T cells from PBMCs. These receptor sequences come from a man aged 18 to 35 in good health. Some clones in this sample may be carry-over from other donors' samples.

Points on this clone: At the DNA level, this CDR3 is encoded by other sequences in the same sample as well. The gene calls are TRBV7-8 and TRBJ2-7; D gene unclear. CDR1 is SGHVS and CDR2 is FQNEAQ in the germline V gene. Trimming pared 3 bases from V and 3 bases from J, leaving 6 bases between. The CDR3 runs to 12 residues. CDR3 DNA: TGTGCCAGCAGCTTGGGGTACTACGAGCAGTACTTC. Amino acid sequence: CASSLGYYEQYF. The complete variable domain, with remaining parts taken from reference TRBV7-8 and TRBJ2-7, reads GAGVSQSPRYKVAKRGQDVALRCDPISGHVSLFWYQQALGQGPEFLTYFQNEAQLDKSGLPSDRFFAERPEGSVSTLKIQRTQQEDSAVYLCASSLGYYEQYFGPGTRLTVT.

This sequence joins TRBV7-6 and TRBJ1-2, with a possible D match to TRBD1 (6 bases). V was pared by 5 bases and J by 8 bases, with 21 bases between. The CDR3 extends over 15 amino acids. CDR1 is SGHVS and CDR2 is FNYEAQ in the germline V gene. Here the CDR3 reads CASSPSPGGARGYTF. In DNA, the CDR3 is TGTGCCAGCAGCCCTAGTCCTGGGGGCGCGAGGGGCTACACCTTC.

The chain has TRBV29-1 and TRBJ2-4; D possibly corresponds to TRBD1 (5 bases). Germline V lookup: CDR1 SQVTM, CDR2 ANQGSEA. The CDR3 is made up of 11 amino acids. With 6 bases removed from V and 8 bases from J, the gap between germline ends came to 11 bases. The CDR3 spells CSVSQGDIQYF. As DNA, the CDR3 is TGCAGCGTATCCCAAGGGGACATTCAGTACTTC.

This chain links TRBV13 with TRBJ2-7, with TRBD2 matching over 7 bases. CDR1 and CDR2 (germline): PRHDT, FYEKMQ (reference sequence). This CDR3 comprises 17 residues. Trimming removed 5 bases from V and 0 bases from J; junction bases left unmatched: 13. CDR3 in DNA: TGTGCCAGCAGCCCCCGTCGGCGGGAGATTCCCTCCTACGAGCAGTACTTC. Translation gives CASSPRRREIPSYEQYF.

This chain uses TRBV27 with TRBJ2-7; D is perhaps TRBD1 (6 bases). CDR3 length: 12 amino acids. Germline V lookup: CDR1 MNHEY, CDR2 SMNVEV (reference sequence). V was trimmed by 8 bases and J by 0 bases, leaving 8 bases between them. DNA of the CDR3: TGTGCCAGCGCAGGGGACTCCTACGAGCAGTACTTC. Protein product: CASAGDSYEQYF.

The chain couples TRBV4-3 to TRBJ2-5; TRBD2 matches 7 bases. Germline trimming cut 0 bases from V and 4 bases from J; bases unmatched to any gene: 17. CDR3 length: 19 amino acids. From germline, CDR1 is LGHNA and CDR2 YSLEER. DNA for the CDR3: TGCGCCAGCAGCCAAGATCTGGGGGTGGGAGGGATAAAAGGAGAGACCCAGTACTTC. It translates to CASSQDLGVGGIKGETQYF.

The chain carries TRBV10-3 and TRBJ2-1; 14 bases are shared with TRBD2. Germline loops: CDR1 ENHRY, CDR2 SYGVKD. After removal of 3 bases from V and 5 bases from J, the junction contained 6 bases not matched to a gene. CDR3 length: 17 amino acids. The CDR3 sequence is CAISDRRLAGGDNEQFF. As DNA, the CDR3 is TGTGCCATCAGTGACCGACGACTAGCGGGAGGGGACAATGAGCAGTTCTTC.

The gene calls are TRBV5-4 and TRBJ1-3; D not resolved. CDR1 is SGHNT and CDR2 is YYREEE in the germline V gene (reference sequence). Trimming removed 2 bases at V and 4 bases at J, with 13 bases between. There are 15 residues in the CDR3. This CDR3 is CASSFGGGSGNTIYF. CDR3 DNA: TGTGCCAGCAGCTTCGGAGGAGGGTCCGGAAACACCATATATTTT.

The chain couples TRBV5-6 to TRBJ2-3; 9 nucleotides line up with TRBD1. V lost 3 bases to trimming and J lost 10 bases; unmatched junction nucleotides: 9. The germline CDR1 and CDR2 sequences are SGHDT and YYEEEE. This CDR3 spans 14 amino acids. The DNA of the CDR3 is TGTGCCAGCAGCTATGGTGGGACAGGGATTTCGCAGTATTTT. Its protein product is CASSYGGTGISQYF.

The V and J genes are TRBV6-5 and TRBJ2-7, with a possible D match to TRBD1 (5 bases). Germline V lookup: CDR1 MNHEY, CDR2 SVGAGI. The CDR3 runs to 14 residues. V lost 2 bases to trimming and J lost 3 bases, with 11 bases between them. CDR3 protein: CASSYQGLRYEQYF. The DNA for the CDR3 is TGTGCCAGCAGTTACCAGGGTTTACGCTACGAGCAGTACTTC.

The chain combines TRBV11-2 with TRBJ2-7; D may be TRBD2 (6 bases). Germline CDR1 reads SGHAT; CDR2 reads FQNNGV. V was pared by 5 bases and J by 2 bases, with 16 bases between. There are 15 residues in the CDR3. The CDR3 loop reads CASSPSERAAYEQYF. CDR3 in DNA: TGTGCCAGCAGCCCAAGCGAGCGGGCTGCCTACGAGCAGTACTTC.

This clone appeared a single time. The chain joins TRBV5-5 to TRBJ2-5; 7 bases are a match to TRBD2. The CDR3 consists of 14 residues. Germline V gene lookup returns CDR1 SGHKS and CDR2 YYEKEE (reference sequence). V was clipped by 2 bases and J by 4 bases; unmatched bases: 5. Here the CDR3 DNA reads TGTGCCAGCAGCTTACCGGGAGGACGAGAGACCCAGTACTTC. It translates to CASSLPGGRETQYF.

The chain couples TRBV9 to TRBJ2-5, with TRBD2 matching over 7 bases. After removal of 4 bases from V and 5 bases from J, the junction contained 11 bases not matched to a gene. This CDR3 region has 15 residues. Germline lookup yields CDR1 SGDLS and CDR2 YYNGEE. CDR3 DNA: TGTGCCAGCAGCCCTCCGGCGGGAGAGTGGGAGACCCAGTACTTC. The encoded protein is CASSPPAGEWETQYF.

V and J are TRBV27 and TRBJ1-4; D is unresolved. The germline gives CDR1 MNHEY, CDR2 SMNVEV (reference sequence). V shed 5 bases and J shed 8 bases, with 15 bases lying between them. The CDR3 covers 14 residues. In nucleotides, the CDR3 is TGTGCCAGCAGTCCGGGAGAAGATGGGGAAAAACTGTTTTTT. Its protein is CASSPGEDGEKLFF.

The chain couples TRBV27 to TRBJ2-1, with TRBD1 identical over 7 bases. The CDR3 contains 16 residues. The germline gives CDR1 MNHEY, CDR2 SMNVEV (reference sequence). Trimming removed 5 bases from V and 1 base from J; junction bases left unmatched: 8. The CDR3 here is CASSPQGVLSYNEQFF. CDR3 nucleotide sequence: TGTGCCAGCAGTCCCCAGGGGGTTCTGTCCTACAATGAGCAGTTCTTC.

The chain links TRBV9 to TRBJ1-1; a possible D gene is TRBD1 (5 bases). The CDR3 totals 18 residues. The germline gives CDR1 SGDLS, CDR2 YYNGEE. Trimming pared 3 bases from V and 3 bases from J, leaving 24 bases between. CDR3 region: CASSALTFARGVDTEAFF. Here the CDR3 DNA reads TGTGCCAGCAGCGCCCTAACCTTCGCCCGGGGGGTGGACACTGAAGCTTTCTTT.

This chain joins TRBV18 and TRBJ2-7; D is perhaps TRBD1 (5 bases). This CDR3 is 14 amino acids long. V dropped 0 bases and J dropped 6 bases, with 12 bases sitting between them. Per germline, CDR1 KGHSH and CDR2 LQKENI. CDR3: CASSPPRQIGEQYF. CDR3 nucleotides: TGTGCCAGCTCACCACCGAGACAGATCGGCGAGCAGTACTTC.

The rearrangement joins TRBV29-1 to TRBJ2-3; tentative D call: TRBD2 (5 bases). Looked up from germline, CDR1 is SQVTM and CDR2 is ANQGSEA. The CDR3 totals 14 residues. The V gene lost 6 bases and the J gene lost 6 bases, with 19 bases spanning the gap. CDR3 DNA sequence: TGCAGCGTCTTAGCGTACGACCGATGGGATACGCAGTATTTT. Translating gives CSVLAYDRWDTQYF.

J is TRBJ1-1 and V is TRBV19; the D is unclear. Germline CDR1 LNHDA, CDR2 SQIVND (reference sequence). This CDR3 comprises 12 residues. V was clipped by 3 bases and J by 7 bases, with 9 bases between them. The CDR3 DNA sequence: TGTGCCAGTAGTATGGGCCTATTTGAAGCTTTCTTT. Its protein is CASSMGLFEAFF.

This rearrangement joins TRBV19 to TRBJ2-7, with TRBD1 matching 9 bases. V shed 2 bases and J 5 bases; nucleotides not matched to a gene: 7. The CDR3 is 15 residues long. Germline loops: CDR1 LNHDA, CDR2 SQIVND (reference sequence). The CDR3 region has the DNA TGTGCCAGTAGTATAACAGGGGGCTTGTCCCACGAGCAGTACTTC. Its protein product is CASSITGGLSHEQYF.

This clone was counted a single time. The V call is TRBV11-1, the J call TRBJ2-7; D is unclear. The CDR3 runs 16 residues. The V gene lost 5 bases and the J gene lost 0 bases, with 17 bases spanning the gap. Germline-derived CDR1 and CDR2 are SGHAT and FQDESV (reference sequence). The CDR3 sequence is CASSPLGSGNSYEQYF. As DNA, the CDR3 is TGTGCCAGCAGCCCCCTAGGATCTGGGAACTCCTACGAGCAGTACTTC.

The V and J genes are TRBV10-3 and TRBJ2-7; D uncertain. This CDR3 is 16 amino acids long. With 2 bases removed from V and 1 base from J, the gap between germline ends came to 15 bases. Germline-derived CDR1 and CDR2 are ENHRY and SYGVKD. The CDR3 DNA is TGTGCCATCAGTGAGAGGGCAGGCCCAGGATCCTACGAGCAGTACTTC. Its protein product is CAISERAGPGSYEQYF.